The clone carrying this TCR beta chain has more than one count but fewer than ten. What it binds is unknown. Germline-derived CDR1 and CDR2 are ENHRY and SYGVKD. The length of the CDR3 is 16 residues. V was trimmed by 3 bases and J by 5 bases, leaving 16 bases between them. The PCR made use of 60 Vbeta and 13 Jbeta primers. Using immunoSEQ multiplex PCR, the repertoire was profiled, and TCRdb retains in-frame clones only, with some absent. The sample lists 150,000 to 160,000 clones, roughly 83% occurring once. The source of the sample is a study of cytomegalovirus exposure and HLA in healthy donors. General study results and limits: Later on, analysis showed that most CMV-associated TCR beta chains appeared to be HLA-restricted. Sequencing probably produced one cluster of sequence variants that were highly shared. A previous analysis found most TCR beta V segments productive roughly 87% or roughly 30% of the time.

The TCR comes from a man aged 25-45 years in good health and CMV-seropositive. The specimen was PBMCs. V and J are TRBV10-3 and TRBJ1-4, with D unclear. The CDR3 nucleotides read TGTGCCATCAGTGACATCAAGACGTTGGAGAATGAAAAACTGTTTTTT. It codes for CAISDIKTLENEKLFF.